These T cell receptor beta chains were read from a single sample in a study of blood T cell repertoires in COVID-19. The assay was immunoSEQ multiplex PCR, and TCRdb's table has in-frame clones only and misses some. The sample lists around 140,000 clones, 80% to 90% seen once, with 2.6% in the top ten. The sample comprised peripheral blood. The origin of the receptors is a human donor with acute or convalescent COVID-19. The donor label of this sample is uncertain. Both conserved end residues are part of each CDR3. The D gene is left open where the match is weak. Some rows mark clone size as missing; the rest say once, few, many or name a class of expanded clone.

D gene: .
clone size: .
V gene: TRBV12-5
CDR3 length: 15
J gene: TRBJ2-2
CDR3 protein: CASGRLEIGPGELFF
CDR3 DNA: TGTGCTAGTGGTCGACTAGAGATTGGTCCCGGGGAGCTGTTTTTT

D gene: TRBD1
clone size: few
V gene: TRBV13
CDR3 length: 17
J gene: TRBJ2-6
CDR3 protein: CASSWGTGRAGANVLTF
CDR3 DNA: TGTGCCAGCAGCTGGGGGACAGGGAGGGCTGGGGCCAACGTCCTGACTTTC

D gene: .
clone size: once
V gene: TRBV29-1
CDR3 length: 11
J gene: TRBJ1-1
CDR3 protein: CSVEHLSGWFF
CDR3 DNA: TGCAGCGTTGAACATCTCTCAGGCTGGTTCTTT

D gene: .
clone size: .
V gene: TRBV9
CDR3 length: 15
J gene: TRBJ2-5
CDR3 protein: CASSVASGAVETQYF
CDR3 DNA: TGTGCCAGCAGCGTAGCTTCAGGGGCGGTAGAGACCCAGTACTTC

D gene: TRBD1
clone size: .
V gene: TRBV6-4
CDR3 length: 13
J gene: TRBJ2-7
CDR3 protein: CASRWTGEGEQYF
CDR3 DNA: TGTGCCAGCAGATGGACAGGGGAGGGCGAGCAGTACTTC

D gene: .
clone size: .
V gene: TRBV7-9
CDR3 length: 15
J gene: TRBJ2-6
CDR3 protein: CASSLGAGQANVLTF
CDR3 DNA: TGTGCCAGCAGCTTAGGGGCAGGGCAAGCCAACGTCCTGACTTTC

D gene: .
clone size: .
V gene: TRBV5-1
CDR3 length: 14
J gene: TRBJ1-1
CDR3 protein: CASSVTTVNTEAFF
CDR3 DNA: TGCGCCAGCAGCGTTACGACAGTGAACACTGAAGCTTTCTTT

D gene: .
clone size: .
V gene: TRBV6-2/TRBV6-3
CDR3 length: 15
J gene: TRBJ2-2
CDR3 protein: CASRYRGGGPGELFF
CDR3 DNA: TGTGCCAGCAGATACAGGGGAGGCGGGCCCGGGGAGCTGTTTTTT

D gene: TRBD1
clone size: .
V gene: TRBV19
CDR3 length: 14
J gene: TRBJ1-1
CDR3 protein: CASSQQGINTEAFF
CDR3 DNA: TGTGCCAGTAGTCAACAGGGGATAAACACTGAAGCTTTCTTT

D gene: .
clone size: .
V gene: TRBV23-1
CDR3 length: 14
J gene: TRBJ1-2
CDR3 protein: CASRPKPGLYGYTF
CDR3 DNA: TGCGCCAGCAGGCCAAAACCAGGGCTTTATGGCTACACCTTC

D gene: TRBD2
clone size: .
V gene: TRBV9
CDR3 length: 16
J gene: TRBJ2-3
CDR3 protein: CASSAWTSGPGDTQYF
CDR3 DNA: TGTGCCAGCAGCGCCTGGACTAGCGGGCCGGGAGATACGCAGTATTTT

D gene: TRBD1
clone size: .
V gene: TRBV28
CDR3 length: 13
J gene: TRBJ1-2
CDR3 protein: CASSFRQGGGYTF
CDR3 DNA: TGTGCCAGCAGTTTTAGGCAGGGGGGCGGCTACACCTTC

D gene: .
clone size: .
V gene: TRBV6-5
CDR3 length: 14
J gene: TRBJ2-3
CDR3 protein: CASSSGQYTDTQYF
CDR3 DNA: TGTGCCAGCAGTTCCGGACAGTACACAGATACGCAGTATTTT

D gene: .
clone size: .
V gene: TRBV7-9
CDR3 length: 14
J gene: TRBJ1-4
CDR3 protein: CASSSGTHAEKLFF
CDR3 DNA: TGTGCCAGCAGCTCAGGGACACATGCTGAAAAACTGTTTTTT